The entry that follows covers one T cell receptor (beta chain) sequence. The antigen is undetermined. V was trimmed by 2 bases and J by 2 bases, leaving 7 bases between them. The CDR3 is 13 amino acids. Germline CDR1 and CDR2: SGHRS and YFSETQ. The library targeted TCRbeta and was prepared with unique molecular identifiers. TCRdb analysed the PCR reads with MiXCR anew, one entry per CDR3 protein. The sample has 250,000 to 400,000 distinct CDR3 sequences, about a quarter seen once. This entry comes from a study of T-cell reconstitution after alpha-beta-depleted transplantation in children. General study points: Newly produced T cells mostly provided counts and TCRbeta diversity after one year, as hyperexpanded clones declined. The origin of alpha-beta T cells about two months after transplant was reportedly several hundred expanded graft clones. Some patients showed high day-60 TCRbeta diversity, which derived from surviving recipient T cells and thymic progenitors.

The source material was PBMCs, mostly from graft donor cells, sampled 180 days after TCRalphabeta/CD19-depleted stem cell transplant. The TCR was taken from a male patient younger than 18 who had a stem cell transplant for acute lymphoblastic leukemia, so the T cells may come from the graft donor. The V and J genes are TRBV5-1 and TRBJ1-2; D is unresolved. CDR3 sequence reads: CASSFDPNYGYTF. The CDR3 DNA follows: TGCGCCAGCAGCTTCGACCCAAACTATGGCTACACCTTC.